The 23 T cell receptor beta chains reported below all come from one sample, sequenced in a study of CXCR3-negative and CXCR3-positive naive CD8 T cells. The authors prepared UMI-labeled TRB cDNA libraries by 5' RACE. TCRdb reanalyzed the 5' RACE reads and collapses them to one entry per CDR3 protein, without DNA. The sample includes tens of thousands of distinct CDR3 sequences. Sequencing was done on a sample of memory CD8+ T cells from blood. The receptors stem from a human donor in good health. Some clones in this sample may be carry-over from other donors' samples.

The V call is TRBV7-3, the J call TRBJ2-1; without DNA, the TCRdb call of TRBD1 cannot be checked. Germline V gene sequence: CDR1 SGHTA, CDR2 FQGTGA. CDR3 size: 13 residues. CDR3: CASSLGAYNEQFF.

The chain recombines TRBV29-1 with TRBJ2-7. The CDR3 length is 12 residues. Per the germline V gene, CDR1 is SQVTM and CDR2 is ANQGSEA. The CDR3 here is CSVESAVYEQYF.

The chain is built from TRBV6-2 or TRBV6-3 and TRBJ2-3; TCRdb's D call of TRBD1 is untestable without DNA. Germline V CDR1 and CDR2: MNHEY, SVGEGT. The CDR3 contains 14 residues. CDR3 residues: CASSPRQGADTQYF.

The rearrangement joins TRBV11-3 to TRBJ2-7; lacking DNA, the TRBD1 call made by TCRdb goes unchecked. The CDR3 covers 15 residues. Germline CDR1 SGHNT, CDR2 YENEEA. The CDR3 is CASSWGDGTLYEQYF. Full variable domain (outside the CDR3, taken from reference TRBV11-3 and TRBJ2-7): EAGVVQSPRYKIIEKKQPVAFWCNPISGHNTLYWYLQNLGQGPELLIRYENEEAVDDSQLPKDRFSAERLKGVDSTLKIQPAELGDSAVYLCASSWGDGTLYEQYFGPGTRLTVT.

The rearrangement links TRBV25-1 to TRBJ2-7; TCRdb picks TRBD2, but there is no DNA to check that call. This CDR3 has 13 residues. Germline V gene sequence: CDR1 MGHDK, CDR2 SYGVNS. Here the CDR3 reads CASRRDHVYEQYF.

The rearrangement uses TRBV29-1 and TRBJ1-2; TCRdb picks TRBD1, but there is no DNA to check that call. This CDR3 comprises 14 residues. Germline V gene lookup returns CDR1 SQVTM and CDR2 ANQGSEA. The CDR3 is CSVEHPQGVYGYTF.

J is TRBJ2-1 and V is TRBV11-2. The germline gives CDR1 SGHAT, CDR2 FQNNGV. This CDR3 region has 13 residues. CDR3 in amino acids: CASSLTPYNEQFF.

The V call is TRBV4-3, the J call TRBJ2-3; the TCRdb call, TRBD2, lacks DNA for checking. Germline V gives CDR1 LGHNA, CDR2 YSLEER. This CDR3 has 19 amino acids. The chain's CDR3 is CASSQAVSFSGQSTDTQYF.

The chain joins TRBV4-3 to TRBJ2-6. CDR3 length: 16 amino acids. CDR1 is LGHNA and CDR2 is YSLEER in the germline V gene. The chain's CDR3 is CASSQDHSSGANVLTF.

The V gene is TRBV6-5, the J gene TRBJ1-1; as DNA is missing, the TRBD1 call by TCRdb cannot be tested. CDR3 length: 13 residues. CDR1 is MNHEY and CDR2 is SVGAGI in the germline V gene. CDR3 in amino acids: CASSLQGASEAFF.

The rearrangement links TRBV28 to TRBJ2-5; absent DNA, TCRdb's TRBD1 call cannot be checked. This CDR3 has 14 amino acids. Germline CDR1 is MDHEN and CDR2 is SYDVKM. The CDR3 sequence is CASSFSGAVVTQYF. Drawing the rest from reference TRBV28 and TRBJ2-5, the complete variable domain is DVKVTQSSRYLVKRTGEKVFLECVQDMDHENMFWYRQDPGLGLRLIYFSYDVKMKEKGDIPEGYSVSREKKERFSLILESASTNQTSMYLCASSFSGAVVTQYFGPGTRLLVL.

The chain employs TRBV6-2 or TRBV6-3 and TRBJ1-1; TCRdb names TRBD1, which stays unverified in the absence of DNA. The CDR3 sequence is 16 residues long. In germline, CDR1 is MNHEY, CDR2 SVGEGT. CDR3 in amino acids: CASRPGWGDGKTEAFF.

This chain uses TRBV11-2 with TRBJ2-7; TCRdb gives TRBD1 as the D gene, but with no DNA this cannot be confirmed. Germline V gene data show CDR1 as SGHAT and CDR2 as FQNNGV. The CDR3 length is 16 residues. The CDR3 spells CASSSVPGRVRNEQYF.

The CDR3 is CSVVWTGGTYEQYF. The chain combines TRBV29-1 with TRBJ2-7; the TCRdb call, TRBD1, lacks DNA for checking. The CDR3 is made up of 14 amino acids. Germline CDR1 SQVTM, CDR2 ANQGSEA.

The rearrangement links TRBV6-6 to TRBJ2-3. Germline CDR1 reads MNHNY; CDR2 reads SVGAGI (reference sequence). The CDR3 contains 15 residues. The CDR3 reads CASSYSGANTDTQYF.

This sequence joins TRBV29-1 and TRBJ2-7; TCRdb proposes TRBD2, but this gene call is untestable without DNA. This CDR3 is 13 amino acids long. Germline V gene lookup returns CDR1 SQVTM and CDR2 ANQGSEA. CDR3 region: CSVVSSGTYEQYF.

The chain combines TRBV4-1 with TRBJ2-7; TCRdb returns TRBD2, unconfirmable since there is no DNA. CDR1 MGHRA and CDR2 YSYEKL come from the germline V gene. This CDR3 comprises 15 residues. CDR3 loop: CASSQVSGSPYEQYF.

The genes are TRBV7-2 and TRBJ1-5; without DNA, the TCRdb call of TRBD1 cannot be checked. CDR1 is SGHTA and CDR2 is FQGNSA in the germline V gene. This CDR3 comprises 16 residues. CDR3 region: CASSLNAGHQHQPQHF.

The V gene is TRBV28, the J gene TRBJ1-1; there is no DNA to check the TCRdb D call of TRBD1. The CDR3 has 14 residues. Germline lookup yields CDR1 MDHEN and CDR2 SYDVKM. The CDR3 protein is CASSGAEEITEAFF.

The CDR3 here is CASSLFMGAGITAYEQYF. This chain connects TRBV4-3 to TRBJ2-7; TCRdb's D call of TRBD2 is untestable without DNA. CDR1 LGHNA and CDR2 YSLEER come from the germline V gene. This CDR3 is 18 amino acids long.

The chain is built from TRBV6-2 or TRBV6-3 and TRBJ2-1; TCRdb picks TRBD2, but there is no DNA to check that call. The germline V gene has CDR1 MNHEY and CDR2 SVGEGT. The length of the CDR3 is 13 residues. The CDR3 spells CASNAGGYNEQFF.

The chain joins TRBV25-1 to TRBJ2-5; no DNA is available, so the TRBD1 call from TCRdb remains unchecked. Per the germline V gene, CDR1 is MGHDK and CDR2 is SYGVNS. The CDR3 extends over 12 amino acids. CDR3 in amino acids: CASGDVSGTQYF.

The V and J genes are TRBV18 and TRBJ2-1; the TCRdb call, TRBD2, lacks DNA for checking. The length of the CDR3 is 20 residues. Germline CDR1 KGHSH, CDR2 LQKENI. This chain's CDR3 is CASSWTPGLGGPSSYNEQFF.